This TCR beta chain emerged from a study of CD4 T cells in relation to SARS-CoV-2 and coronaviruses. Study background: Controls used an HIV-1 Nef peptide pool or no peptide.

In this sample, this clone turned up a few times. No antigen is known for it. Some clones are missing from TCRdb's copy, which holds only in-frame ones; the method was immunoSEQ multiplex PCR. The table lists approximately 20,000 clones, around 78% of them singletons, with approximately 16% in the top ten. Germline CDR1 KGHDR, CDR2 SFDVKD. This CDR3 contains 13 residues. The V and J ends lost 3 bases and 10 bases respectively, with 12 bases between them. Unexposed donor CD4+ T cells date from about 2010-2018, before the COVID-19 pandemic. The cells were cultured for roughly 11 days before CD4+ T cells were isolated. PBMCs were plated at a few million per well in IL-2-containing medium.

The chain uses TRBV24-1 and TRBJ2-1, with D unclear. The sample consisted of CD4+ T cells from PBMCs, cultured in vitro. The TCR originated in a human donor in good health. The chain's CDR3 is CATSDQNPREQFF. CDR3 bases: TGTGCCACCAGTGATCAAAATCCCAGGGAGCAGTTCTTC.